The clone carrying this T cell receptor beta chain was recorded many times. This sample was included in a study of response to subunit inactivated influenza vaccine. TCRdb recomputed calls from the RT-PCR reads with MiXCR, one row per CDR3 protein. The sample yields about 170,000 distinct CDR3 sequences, about an eighth seen once. The CDR3 extends over 13 amino acids. J lost 12 bases, V lost 2 bases, and 6 bases had no gene match. Germline V lookup: CDR1 SGHAT, CDR2 FQNNGV. Another study also made use of these data, one on T cells expressing NK-cell markers. That study adds: Making the TCR beta cDNA relied on 5'RACE template switching with UMIs. Sequencing of TCR beta repertoires drew on sorted CD3+CD56+NKG2C+, CD3+CD56+NKG2C- and CD3+CD56-NKG2C+ T cells. Top CD8+ clonotypes included the dominant CD3+CD56+NKG2C+ clonotypes in six donors. One observes that, in a handful of donors, these clonotypes were also the leading ones within the CD3+CD56-NKG2C+ fraction.

The rearrangement uses TRBV11-2 and TRBJ2-4; TRBD1 matches 8 bases. The sequence was obtained from a man aged 50 to 59 who received an inactivated influenza vaccine. This sample comprised CD8+ T cells sorted from PBMCs, obtained 11 to 12 days after vaccination. CDR3 in DNA: TGTGCCAGCAGCTTATTATCACAGGGGGATCAGTACTTC. Translating gives CASSLLSQGDQYF.